This T cell receptor beta chain originates from a study of T cell responses to AZD1222 COVID-19 vaccine. General observations from the study: Dominant at 160-218 and 743-854, vaccine-associated CD4 TCRs also spanned spike. Per reports, nearly half of all spike-specific TCRs target regions that are unmutated in variants.

A word on this clone: The antigen is unknown.

Sequencing was performed with immunoSEQ multiplex PCR; in TCRdb, only in-frame clones are kept and a portion is missing. This table holds roughly 170,000 clones, around 88% found once. The CDR3 contains 15 residues. After removal of 1 base from V and 5 bases from J, the junction contained 8 bases not matched to a gene. Germline loops: CDR1 KGHSH, CDR2 LQKENI. Specimen: peripheral blood, collected on day 0 of AZD1222 vaccination. J is TRBJ2-7 and V is TRBV18, with 7 bases that match TRBD1. The origin of this receptor is an adult in good health. CDR3 nucleotides: TGTGCCAGCTCACCACTAACAGGGGTTATGGACGAGCAGTACTTC. It translates to CASSPLTGVMDEQYF.